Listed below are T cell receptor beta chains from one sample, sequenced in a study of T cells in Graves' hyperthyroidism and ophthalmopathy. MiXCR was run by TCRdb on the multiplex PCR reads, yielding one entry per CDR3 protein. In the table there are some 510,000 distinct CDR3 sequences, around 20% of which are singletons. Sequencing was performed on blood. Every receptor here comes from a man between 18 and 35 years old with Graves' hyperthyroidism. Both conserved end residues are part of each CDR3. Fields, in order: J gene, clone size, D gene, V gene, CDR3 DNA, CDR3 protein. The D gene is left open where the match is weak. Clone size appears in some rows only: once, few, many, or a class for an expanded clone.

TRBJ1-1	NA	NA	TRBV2	TGTGCCAGCACCCCCTTGGGGGAAACTGAAGCTTTCTTT	CASTPLGETEAFF
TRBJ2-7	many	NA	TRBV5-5	TGTGCCAGCAGCTCGGGACCCCCGAACGAGCAGTACTTC	CASSSGPPNEQYF
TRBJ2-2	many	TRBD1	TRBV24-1	TGTGCCACCAGTGATCCGGGACAGGGTACCACCGGGGAGCTGTTTTTT	CATSDPGQGTTGELFF
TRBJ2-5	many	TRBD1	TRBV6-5	TGTGCCAGCAGTTCCCGGGACAGGCGGGCGGAGACCCAGTACTTC	CASSSRDRRAETQYF
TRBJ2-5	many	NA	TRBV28	TGTGCCAGCAGTTTAAGGCGGGTAGACTTAGAGACCCAGTACTTC	CASSLRRVDLETQYF
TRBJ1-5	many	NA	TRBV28	TGTGCCAGCAGTTTTAGTCTGGGACTACCGGAGGGTCAGCCCCAGCATTTT	CASSFSLGLPEGQPQHF
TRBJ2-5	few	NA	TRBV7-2	TGTGCCAGCAGCCTGAACAGGGCCGGCGGAGAGACCCAGTACTTC	CASSLNRAGGETQYF
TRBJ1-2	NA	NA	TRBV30	TGTGCGGCCGGAGGGGGAGTCCTCACCTTC	CAAGGGVLTF
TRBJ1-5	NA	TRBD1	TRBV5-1	TGCGCCAGCAGCTTGGGACAGGGCTTCAATCAGCCCCAGCATTTT	CASSLGQGFNQPQHF
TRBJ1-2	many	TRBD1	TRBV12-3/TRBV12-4	TGTGCCAGCAGTTCCGCAGGGGGCGAAGGCTATGGCTACACCTTC	CASSSAGGEGYGYTF
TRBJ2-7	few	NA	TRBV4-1	TGCGCCAGCAGCCAAGAGCCAGGGGCCTACGAGCAGTACTTC	CASSQEPGAYEQYF
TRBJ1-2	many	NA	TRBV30	TGTGCCTGGAGTGTCCTCGACAGGCATGGCTACACCTTC	CAWSVLDRHGYTF
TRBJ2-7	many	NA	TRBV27	TGTGCCAGCAGTTTAGTCCGGGACGGGCGGGAGCAGTACTTC	CASSLVRDGREQYF
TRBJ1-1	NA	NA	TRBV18	TGTGCCAGCTCACTAGACACCTTGAAGCTTGAGACTTTCTTT	CASSLDTLKLETFF
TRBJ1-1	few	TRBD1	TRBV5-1	TGCGCCAGCAGCTTTACGTGGACAGGGTCCACTGAAGCTTTCTTT	CASSFTWTGSTEAFF
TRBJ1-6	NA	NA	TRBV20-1	TGCAGTGCTAGCCCGGGAAATTCACCCCTCCACTTT	CSASPGNSPLHF
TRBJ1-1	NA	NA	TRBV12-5	TGCGCTAGTGGTTTGCGCACACTCGAAGGATGGCCCACTGAAGCTTGCTTT	CASGLRTLEGWPTEACF
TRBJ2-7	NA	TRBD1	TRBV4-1	TGCGCCAGCAGCCCCCTTGGACAGGCCTCCTACGAGCAGTACTTC	CASSPLGQASYEQYF
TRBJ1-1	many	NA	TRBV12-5	TGTGCTAGTGGTTTAAGGACAGTGAACACTGAAGCTTTCTTT	CASGLRTVNTEAFF
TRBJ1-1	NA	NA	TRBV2	TGTGCCATCGGGGCCAACACTGAAGCTTTCTTT	CAIGANTEAFF
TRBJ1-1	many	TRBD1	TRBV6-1	TGTGCCAGCAGTGAAGGGGGACAGAAGAACACTGAAGCTTTCTTT	CASSEGGQKNTEAFF
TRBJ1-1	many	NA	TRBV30	TGTGCCGGTGGGGGCACAAAAGCTTTCTTT	CAGGGTKAFF
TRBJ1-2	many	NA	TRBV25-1	TGTGCCAGCAGTGGGGGGAGTGGGGGGCAAGAGAATGGCTACACCTTC	CASSGGSGGQENGYTF
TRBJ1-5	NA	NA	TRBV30	TGTGCCTGGAGCACCCTTGTACAGCCCCAGCATTTT	CAWSTLVQPQHF